This TCR beta chain emerged from a study of T-cell reconstitution after alpha-beta-depleted transplantation in children. As it was prepared, the TCRbeta library received unique molecular identifiers. TCRdb analysed the PCR reads with MiXCR anew, one entry per CDR3 protein. This repertoire shows around 500,000 distinct CDR3 sequences, about 12% found once; its top ten account for around 6.1%. CDR3 length: 14 amino acids. Between the trimmed V and J ends, which lost 7 bases and 1 base, there was a span of 10 bases. The J gene is TRBJ2-2, the V gene TRBV12-3 or TRBV12-4, with TRBD2 as a possible D gene (5 bases). The clonotype comes from a human donor who donated a stem cell graft to a child with combined immunodeficiency. The sequenced sample was PBMCs from the stem cell graft donor, obtained from the stem cell graft. The CDR3 coding sequence is TGTGCCAGCATGTCCGGGATGAACACCGGGGAGCTGTTTTTT. Translated: CASMSGMNTGELFF.